This T cell receptor beta chain was identified in a study of cytomegalovirus exposure and HLA in healthy donors. A multiplex PCR was run with 60 Vbeta primers and 13 Jbeta primers. The protocol was immunoSEQ multiplex PCR, while the TCRdb copy is restricted to in-frame clones and leaves out a portion. There are 210,000 or so clones in the sample; almost 80% occur only once, and around 2% lies in the top ten. The V gene's germline CDR1 is MNHNY and CDR2 SVGAGI (reference sequence). The CDR3 length is 16 residues. V was shortened by 6 bases and J by 0 bases, with 16 bases between the two germline ends.

This chain links TRBV6-6 with TRBJ2-3; D is undetermined. The sequence was obtained from a man in his late teens or twenties in good health and CMV-seronegative. Sequencing was carried out using PBMCs. For the CDR3, the DNA is TGTGCCAGCAGGTACGACTTTGCGGCAAGCACAGATACGCAGTATTTT. Protein: CASRYDFAASTDTQYF.